The entry that follows covers one TCR beta chain sequence. This sample stems from a study of radiation and T cells in renal cell carcinoma. Data came from immunoSEQ multiplex PCR; TCRdb stores just in-frame clones and leaves some out. The sample includes roughly 92,000 clones, 84% seen only once; the top ten take approximately 7.2%. The CDR3 loop spans 13 amino acids. V was clipped by 5 bases and J by 8 bases; unmatched bases: 5. Germline V gene sequence: CDR1 LNHDA, CDR2 SQIVND (reference sequence). As to time point: blood 4 weeks post-SBRT, at nephrectomy. Treatment of the sample: 15 Gy SBRT to primary tumor, nephrectomy 4 weeks later. Radiation-treated patients gave blood at baseline, week 2 and week 4. The tumor was a clear cell renal cell carcinoma.

The receptor comes from a man aged 60 to 69 with renal cell carcinoma. The sample here was blood, taken from a patient whose treatment included radiotherapy and nephrectomy. V and J are TRBV19 and TRBJ1-5; TRBD1 aligns across 8 bases. CDR3 DNA sequence: TGTGCCAGTAGTCCGGACAGGGTGAAGCCCCAGCATTTT. Amino acid sequence: CASSPDRVKPQHF.